This T cell receptor (beta chain) was observed in a study of T-cell memory formation after mild COVID-19. Study-wide results and limits: Chiefly within CM and EM were the contracting CD4+ clones; CD8+ ones were within EMRA.

TCRdb processed the 5' RACE reads anew with MiXCR; each CDR3 protein has one entry. The sample gives 470,000 or so distinct CDR3 sequences, roughly 23% of which show up once; around 13% is in the top ten. CDR3 size: 12 residues. V lost 7 bases and J lost 7; bases outside the gene matches: 7. CDR1 is DFQATT and CDR2 is SNEGSKA in the germline V gene (reference sequence). This clonotype appeared a few times. Its specificity is not known. Input material: PBMCs or a T cell subset sorted from them (not recorded which). The chain joins TRBV20-1 to TRBJ2-1; 7 bases align to TRBD2. The receptor was derived from an adult woman who had mild COVID-19 (a few samples of this study predate the infection). Cell type and time point are not known. The CDR3 sequence is CSVFDGGNEQFF. The CDR3 nucleotides read TGCAGTGTTTTTGACGGGGGGAATGAGCAGTTCTTC.